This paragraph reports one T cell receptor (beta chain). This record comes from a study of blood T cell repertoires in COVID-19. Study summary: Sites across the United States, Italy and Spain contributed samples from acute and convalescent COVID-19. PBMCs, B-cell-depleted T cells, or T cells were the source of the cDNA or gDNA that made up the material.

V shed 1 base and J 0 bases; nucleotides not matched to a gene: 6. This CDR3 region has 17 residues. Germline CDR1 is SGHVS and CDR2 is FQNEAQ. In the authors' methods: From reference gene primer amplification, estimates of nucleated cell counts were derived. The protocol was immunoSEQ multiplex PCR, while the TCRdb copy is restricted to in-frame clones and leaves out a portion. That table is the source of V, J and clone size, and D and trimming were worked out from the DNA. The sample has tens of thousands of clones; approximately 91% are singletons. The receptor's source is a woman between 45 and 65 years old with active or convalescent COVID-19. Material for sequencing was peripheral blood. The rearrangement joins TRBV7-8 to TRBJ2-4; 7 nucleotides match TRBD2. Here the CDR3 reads CASSLGRGRGAKNIQYF. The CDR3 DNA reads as TGTGCCAGCAGCTTAGGTCGGGGGAGGGGAGCCAAAAACATTCAGTACTTC. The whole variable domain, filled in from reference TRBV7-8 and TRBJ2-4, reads GAGVSQSPRYKVAKRGQDVALRCDPISGHVSLFWYQQALGQGPEFLTYFQNEAQLDKSGLPSDRFFAERPEGSVSTLKIQRTQQEDSAVYLCASSLGRGRGAKNIQYFGAGTRLSVL.